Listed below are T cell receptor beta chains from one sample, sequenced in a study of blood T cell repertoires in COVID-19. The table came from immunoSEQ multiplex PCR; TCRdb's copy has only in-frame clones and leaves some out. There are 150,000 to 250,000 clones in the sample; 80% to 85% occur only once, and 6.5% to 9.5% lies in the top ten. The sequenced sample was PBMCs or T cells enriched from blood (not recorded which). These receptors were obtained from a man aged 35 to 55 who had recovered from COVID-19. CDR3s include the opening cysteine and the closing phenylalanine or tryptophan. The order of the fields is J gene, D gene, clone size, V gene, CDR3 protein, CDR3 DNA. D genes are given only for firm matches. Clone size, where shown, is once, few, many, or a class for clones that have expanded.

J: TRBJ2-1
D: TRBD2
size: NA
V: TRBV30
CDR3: CAWSATKLRGGYNEQFF
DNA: TGTGCCTGGAGTGCCACCAAGCTGCGGGGGGGGTACAATGAGCAGTTCTTC

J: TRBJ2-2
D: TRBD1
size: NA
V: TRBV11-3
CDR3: CASSSGQGHANTGELFF
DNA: TGTGCCAGCAGCTCTGGACAGGGACACGCGAACACCGGGGAGCTGTTTTTT

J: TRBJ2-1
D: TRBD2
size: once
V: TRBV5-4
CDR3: CASSLRGGPGEQFF
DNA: TGTGCCAGCAGCTTGCGGGGGGGGCCCGGGGAGCAGTTCTTC

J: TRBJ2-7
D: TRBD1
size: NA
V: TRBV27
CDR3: CASSLTGTGRGEQYF
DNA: TGTGCCAGCAGTCTAACCGGGACAGGCCGAGGAGAGCAGTACTTC

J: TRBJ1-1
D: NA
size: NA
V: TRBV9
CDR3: CASSPRDDEAFF
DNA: TGTGCCAGCAGCCCGCGGGACGATGAAGCTTTCTTT

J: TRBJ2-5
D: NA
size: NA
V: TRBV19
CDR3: CASSHPPGGGQDQETQYF
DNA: TGTGCCAGTAGCCACCCGCCGGGGGGCGGGCAGGACCAAGAGACCCAGTACTTC

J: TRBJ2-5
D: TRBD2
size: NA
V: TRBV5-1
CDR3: CASSLGTSRQETQYF
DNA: TGCGCCAGCAGCCTAGGGACTAGCCGCCAAGAGACCCAGTACTTC

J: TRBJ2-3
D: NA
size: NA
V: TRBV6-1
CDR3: CASSEWGLSTDTQYF
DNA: TGTGCCAGCAGTGAATGGGGCTTGAGCACAGATACGCAGTATTTT

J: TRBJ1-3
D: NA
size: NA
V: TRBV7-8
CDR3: CASSQHLIGNTIYF
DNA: TGTGCCAGCAGCCAGCATCTAATTGGAAACACCATATATTTT

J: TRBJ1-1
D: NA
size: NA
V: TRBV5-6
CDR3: CASSLWAGIEAFF
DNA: TGTGCCAGCAGCTTGTGGGCGGGGATTGAAGCTTTCTTT

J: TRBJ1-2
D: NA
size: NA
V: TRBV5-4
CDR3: CASSPLEPTRGYTF
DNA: TGTGCCAGCAGCCCGCTTGAGCCCACGCGGGGCTACACCTTC

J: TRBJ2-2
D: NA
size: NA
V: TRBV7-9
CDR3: CASRDTGTGELFF
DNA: TGTGCCAGCAGAGACACAGGCACCGGGGAGCTGTTTTTT

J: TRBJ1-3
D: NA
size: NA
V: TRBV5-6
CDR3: CASTLAVTGNTIYF
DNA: TGTGCCAGCACCCTGGCGGTAACCGGAAACACCATATATTTT

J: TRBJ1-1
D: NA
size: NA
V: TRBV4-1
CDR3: CASNDRRNTEAFF
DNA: TGCGCCAGCAACGACAGGAGGAACACTGAAGCTTTCTTT

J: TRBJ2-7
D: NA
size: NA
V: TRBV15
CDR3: CATSSRIRTYEQYF
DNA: TGTGCCACCAGCAGCCGTATTAGAACCTACGAGCAGTACTTC

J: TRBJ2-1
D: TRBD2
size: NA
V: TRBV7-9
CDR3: CASSLARASGGIDEQFF
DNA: TGTGCCAGCAGCTTAGCACGGGCTAGCGGGGGTATAGATGAGCAGTTCTTC

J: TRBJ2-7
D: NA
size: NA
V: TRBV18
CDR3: CASSPYRAAEQYF
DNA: TGTGCCAGCTCACCATACAGGGCGGCCGAGCAGTACTTC

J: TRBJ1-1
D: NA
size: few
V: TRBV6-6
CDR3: CASQTANTEAFF
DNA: TGTGCCAGTCAGACAGCCAACACTGAAGCTTTCTTT

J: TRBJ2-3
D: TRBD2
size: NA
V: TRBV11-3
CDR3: CASSFNPAGSRMGTQYF
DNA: TGTGCCAGCAGCTTCAATCCAGCGGGGTCCCGCATGGGTACGCAGTATTTT

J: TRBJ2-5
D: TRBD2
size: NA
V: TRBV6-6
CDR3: CASSPLGLAGLQETQYF
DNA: TGTGCCAGCAGTCCTTTGGGGCTAGCGGGGCTCCAAGAGACCCAGTACTTC

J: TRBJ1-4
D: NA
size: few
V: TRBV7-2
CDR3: CASSLGRTGLRFGEKLFF
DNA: TGTGCCAGCAGCTTAGGTAGAACAGGGCTACGGTTTGGTGAAAAACTGTTTTTT

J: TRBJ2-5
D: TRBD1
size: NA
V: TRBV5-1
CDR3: CASTSGQGMETQYF
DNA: TGCGCCAGCACTTCCGGACAGGGGATGGAGACCCAGTACTTC

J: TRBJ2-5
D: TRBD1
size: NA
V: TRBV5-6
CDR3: CASSRRDRQETQYF
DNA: TGTGCCAGCAGCCGAAGGGACAGGCAAGAGACCCAGTACTTC

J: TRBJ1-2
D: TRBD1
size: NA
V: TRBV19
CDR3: CASRWTGGVGYTF
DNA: TGTGCCAGTAGATGGACAGGGGGCGTTGGCTACACCTTC

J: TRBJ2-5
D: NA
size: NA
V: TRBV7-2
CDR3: CASSPGIPTETQYF
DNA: TGTGCCAGCAGTCCGGGAATACCCACGGAGACCCAGTACTTC

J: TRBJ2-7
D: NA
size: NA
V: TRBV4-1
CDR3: CASSFGTNQNEQYF
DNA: TGCGCCAGCAGTTTCGGCACTAATCAGAACGAGCAGTACTTC

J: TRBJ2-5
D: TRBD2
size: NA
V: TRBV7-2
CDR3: CASSPVERGGRETQYF
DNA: TGTGCCAGCAGCCCTGTGGAGCGGGGGGGCCGGGAGACCCAGTACTTC

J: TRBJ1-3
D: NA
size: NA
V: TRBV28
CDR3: CASSPTGSGNTIYF
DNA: TGTGCCAGCAGTCCGACAGGATCAGGAAACACCATATATTTT

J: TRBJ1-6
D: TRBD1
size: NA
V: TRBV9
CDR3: CASSAGQGGSPLHF
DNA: TGTGCCAGCAGCGCGGGACAGGGAGGTTCACCCCTCCACTTT

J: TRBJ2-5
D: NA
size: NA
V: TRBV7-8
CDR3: CASSLEGKETQYF
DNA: TGTGCCAGCAGCTTAGAGGGGAAAGAGACCCAGTACTTC

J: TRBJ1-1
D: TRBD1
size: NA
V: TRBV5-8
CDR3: CASSLGDRSNTEAFF
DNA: TGTGCCAGCAGCTTAGGGGACAGGTCAAACACTGAAGCTTTCTTT

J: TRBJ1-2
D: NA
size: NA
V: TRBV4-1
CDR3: CASSQVGGRGGYTF
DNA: TGCGCCAGCAGCCAAGTGGGGGGACGGGGTGGCTACACCTTC

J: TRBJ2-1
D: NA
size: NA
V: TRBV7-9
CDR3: CASTPQGLWDNEQFF
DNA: TGTGCCAGCACCCCGCAGGGGCTATGGGACAATGAGCAGTTCTTC

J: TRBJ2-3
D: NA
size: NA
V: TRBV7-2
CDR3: CASSLGMGGATDTQYF
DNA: TGTGCCAGCAGCCTTGGGATGGGGGGTGCCACAGATACGCAGTATTTT

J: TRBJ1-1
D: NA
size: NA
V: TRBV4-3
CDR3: CASSQDGHTEAFF
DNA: TGCGCCAGCAGCCAAGATGGGCACACTGAAGCTTTCTTT

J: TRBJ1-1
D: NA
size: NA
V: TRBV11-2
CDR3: CASSHDGRGKGDTEAFF
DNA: TGTGCCAGCAGCCATGATGGGCGGGGGAAGGGGGACACTGAAGCTTTCTTT

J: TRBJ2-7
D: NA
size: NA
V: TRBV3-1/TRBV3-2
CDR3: CASSQGLYEQYF
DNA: TGTGCCAGCAGCCAGGGACTCTACGAGCAGTACTTC

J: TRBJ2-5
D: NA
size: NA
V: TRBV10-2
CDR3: CASSEIGGAETQYF
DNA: TGCGCCAGCAGTGAGATCGGCGGGGCAGAGACCCAGTACTTC

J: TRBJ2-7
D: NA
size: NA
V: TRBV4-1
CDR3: CASSHTPSGEQYF
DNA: TGCGCCAGCAGCCACACCCCCTCGGGAGAGCAGTACTTC

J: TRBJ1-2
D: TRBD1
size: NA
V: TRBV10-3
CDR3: CAIRLDRGYGYTF
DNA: TGTGCCATCAGGCTAGACAGGGGATATGGCTACACCTTC

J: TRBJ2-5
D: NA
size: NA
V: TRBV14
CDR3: CASSQDFGIQYF
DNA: TGTGCCAGCAGCCAAGATTTCGGGATCCAGTACTTC

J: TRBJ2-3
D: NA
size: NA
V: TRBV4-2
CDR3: CASSQTSGRSDTQYF
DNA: TGTGCCAGCAGCCAAACCAGCGGTCGGTCAGATACGCAGTATTTT

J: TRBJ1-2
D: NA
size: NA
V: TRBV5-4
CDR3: CASSVTEPLYGYTF
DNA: TGTGCCAGCAGCGTGACAGAACCCCTCTATGGCTACACCTTC

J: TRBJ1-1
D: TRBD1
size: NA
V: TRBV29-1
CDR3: CSVELKDRVRLNTEAFF
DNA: TGCAGCGTTGAACTTAAGGACAGGGTGAGACTGAACACTGAAGCTTTCTTT

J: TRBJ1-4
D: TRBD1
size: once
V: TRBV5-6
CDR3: CASSIRDRANKLFF
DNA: TGTGCCAGCAGCATCCGGGACAGGGCAAATAAGCTGTTTTTT

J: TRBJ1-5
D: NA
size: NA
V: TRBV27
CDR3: CASLARRENQPQHF
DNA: TGTGCCAGCTTGGCCAGGAGGGAAAATCAGCCCCAGCATTTT

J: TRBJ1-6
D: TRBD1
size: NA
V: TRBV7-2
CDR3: CASSLDHRGDNSPLHF
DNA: TGTGCCAGCAGCTTAGACCACAGGGGTGATAATTCACCCCTCCACTTT

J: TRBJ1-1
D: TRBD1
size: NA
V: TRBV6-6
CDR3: CASSYPRAGGSEAFF
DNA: TGTGCCAGCAGTTACCCCCGGGCAGGGGGCTCTGAAGCTTTCTTT

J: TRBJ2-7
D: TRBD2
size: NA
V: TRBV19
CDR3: CASRGLAGVHEQYF
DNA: TGTGCCAGCCGGGGACTAGCGGGGGTTCACGAGCAGTACTTC

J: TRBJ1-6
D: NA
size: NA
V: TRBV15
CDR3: CATSRDPGSTGAPLHF
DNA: TGTGCCACCAGCAGAGATCCCGGCTCAACGGGGGCACCCCTCCACTTT

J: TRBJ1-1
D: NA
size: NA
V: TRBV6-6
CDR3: CASSYQEGNTEAFF
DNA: TGTGCCAGCAGTTACCAGGAGGGAAACACTGAAGCTTTCTTT

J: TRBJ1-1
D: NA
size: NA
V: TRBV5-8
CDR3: CASSSTDRMNTEAFF
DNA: TGTGCCAGCAGCTCTACTGACAGAATGAACACTGAAGCTTTCTTT

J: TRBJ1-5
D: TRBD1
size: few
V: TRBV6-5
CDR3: CASRQQGNQPQHF
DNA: TGTGCCAGCAGGCAACAGGGGAATCAGCCCCAGCATTTT